What follows are 24 T cell receptor beta chains derived from one specimen sequenced in a study of blood T cell repertoires in COVID-19. Using immunoSEQ multiplex PCR, the repertoire was profiled, and TCRdb retains in-frame clones only, with some absent. This repertoire shows 410,000 or so clones, 70% to 90% found once; its top ten account for roughly 1.4%. The specimen sequenced was peripheral blood. The receptors were sampled from a woman between 35 and 50 years old with COVID-19, enrolled during active disease.

This sequence joins TRBV12-3 or TRBV12-4 and TRBJ1-5; D is possibly TRBD1 (5 bases). Trimming left V 4 bases short and J 6 bases short, with 10 bases between. This CDR3 region has 13 residues. CDR3 amino acids: CASSSGSIQPQHF. CDR3 in DNA: TGTGCCAGCAGTTCAGGGTCTATTCAGCCCCAGCATTTT.

As concerns this clone: The junction and the germline gene differ at one end; a read error may be behind it. The chain employs TRBV7-9 and TRBJ2-5; 12 bases agree with TRBD2. Per germline, CDR1 SEHNR and CDR2 FQNEAQ (reference sequence). CDR3 length: 14 residues. CDR3 sequence reads: CASSLGAFTSGRNF. Written as DNA, the CDR3 is TGTGCCAGCAGCTTAGGAGCTTTTACTAGCGGGAGGAACTTC.

This clone came up once. This sequence joins TRBV7-9 and TRBJ1-5; D may be TRBD1 (5 bases). The CDR3 loop spans 14 amino acids. Trimming pared 5 bases from V and 3 bases from J, leaving 11 bases between. Germline V gives CDR1 SEHNR, CDR2 FQNEAQ (reference sequence). The CDR3 DNA is TGTGCCAGCAGCCCTCAGACAGACAATCAGCCCCAGCATTTT. Its protein is CASSPQTDNQPQHF.

This clone is a singleton in its sample. CDR3 bases: TGTGCCAGCAGCTTATTCGCTGGGGGGGACACTGAAGCTTTCTTT. Protein product: CASSLFAGGDTEAFF. The rearrangement joins TRBV7-2 to TRBJ1-1, with a weak D call TRBD1 (5 bases). Per germline, CDR1 SGHTA and CDR2 FQGNSA. Trimming cost V 2 bases and J 3 bases, with 13 bases left between them. CDR3 size: 15 residues.

The rearrangement joins TRBV27 to TRBJ1-2, with D perhaps matching TRBD1 (5 bases). The CDR3 sequence is 13 residues long. Germline loops: CDR1 MNHEY, CDR2 SMNVEV (reference sequence). V was cut by 1 base and J by 8 bases, with 11 bases left in between. The CDR3 sequence: CASSLLTGEGYTF. The CDR3 nucleotides read TGTGCCAGCAGTTTATTAACAGGAGAAGGCTACACCTTC.

This chain connects TRBV5-1 to TRBJ2-1, with D tentatively TRBD2 (5 bases). CDR3 size: 16 residues. The V end lost 5 bases, the J end lost 0 bases, and 15 bases lay between the germline ends. Germline V gene lookup returns CDR1 SGHRS and CDR2 YFSETQ. As DNA, the CDR3 is TGCGCCAGCAGTCTCATGAGCGGCGACTCCTACAATGAGCAGTTCTTC. Its translation is CASSLMSGDSYNEQFF.

This rearrangement joins TRBV6-6 to TRBJ1-2, with D possibly being TRBD1 (6 bases). The V end was cut by 7 bases, the J end by 2 bases, with 14 bases between. The germline V gene encodes CDR1 MNHNY and CDR2 SVGAGI (reference sequence). The CDR3 length is 14 residues. CDR3 in DNA: TGTGCCAGCATTTATAGGGGGAACAACTATGGCTACACCTTC. Protein product: CASIYRGNNYGYTF.

V is TRBV28 and J is TRBJ2-1, with TRBD2 identical over 10 bases. The CDR3 extends over 16 amino acids. The trim removed 1 base at V and 6 bases at J, leaving 6 bases unmatched. The germline CDR1 and CDR2 sequences are MDHEN and SYDVKM. CDR3 amino acids: CASSLLGTSALNEQFF. CDR3 coding DNA: TGTGCCAGCAGTTTATTGGGGACTAGCGCCCTCAATGAGCAGTTCTTC.

V is TRBV6-5 and J is TRBJ2-7, with 9 bases aligning to TRBD1. This CDR3 region has 13 residues. The V gene end was trimmed by 6 bases and the J gene end by 5 bases; junction bases not matched to a gene: 5. Germline-derived CDR1 and CDR2 are MNHEY and SVGAGI. The CDR3, as DNA: TGTGCCAGCAGAGGGACAGGGACCCACGAGCAGTACTTC. It specifies CASRGTGTHEQYF.

This clone was seen a few times. The chain couples TRBV28 to TRBJ1-2; the match to TRBD1 covers 8 bases. The CDR3 runs to 14 residues. The germline gives CDR1 MDHEN, CDR2 SYDVKM. Trimming cost V 5 bases and J 8 bases; bases outside gene matches: 10. This chain's CDR3 is CASSPPGQGRGYTF. CDR3 bases: TGTGCCAGCAGTCCACCCGGACAGGGAAGGGGCTACACCTTC.

J is TRBJ1-2 and V is TRBV28; D unresolved. The CDR3 consists of 11 residues. Germline assignment: CDR1 MDHEN and CDR2 SYDVKM. Trimming left V 2 bases short and J 6 bases short, with 4 bases between. CDR3 region: CASSLRHGYTF. Here the CDR3 DNA reads TGTGCCAGCAGTTTACGTCATGGCTACACCTTC.

This rearrangement joins TRBV11-2 to TRBJ1-4; 8 bases fit TRBD1. V shed 5 bases and J 10 bases; nucleotides not matched to a gene: 6. CDR1 is SGHAT, CDR2 FQNNGV, per germline. The CDR3 spans 13 residues. CDR3 sequence reads: CASSVDRAGKLFF. The DNA for the CDR3 is TGTGCCAGCAGCGTGGACAGGGCGGGAAAACTGTTTTTT.

Only a few counts were recorded for this clone. The genes are TRBV6-5 and TRBJ1-2; D unclear. Trimming stripped 5 bases from V and 8 bases from J, with 15 bases between. Germline V lookup: CDR1 MNHEY, CDR2 SVGAGI. The CDR3 is 13 amino acids. CDR3 residues: CASSTLTPGGYTF. The CDR3 DNA reads as TGTGCCAGCAGTACCTTAACGCCAGGCGGCTACACCTTC.

The rearrangement uses TRBV6-5 and TRBJ1-2; 8 bases line up with TRBD1. The CDR3 sequence is 13 residues long. With 6 bases clipped from V and 5 bases from J, the junction kept 5 bases outside the gene matches. The germline CDR1 and CDR2 sequences are MNHEY and SVGAGI. DNA of the CDR3: TGTGCCAGCAGACGACAGGGGCCTTATGGCTACACCTTC. Translated, it gives CASRRQGPYGYTF.

In its sample, this clone was seen a few times. The chain has TRBV19 and TRBJ1-1; tentative D call: TRBD1 (5 bases). V shed 2 bases and J shed 4 bases, with 14 bases lying between them. The CDR3 covers 15 residues. Germline CDR1 is LNHDA and CDR2 is SQIVND (reference sequence). Written as DNA, the CDR3 is TGTGCCAGTAGTATACCCTTATTGGGGGGCACTGAAGCTTTCTTT. Translation gives CASSIPLLGGTEAFF.

The chain combines TRBV6-1 with TRBJ1-1; TRBD1 matches at 7 bases. This CDR3 has 13 amino acids. Trimming removed 4 bases from V and 3 bases from J; junction bases left unmatched: 2. Germline CDR1 reads MNHNS; CDR2 reads SASEGT. DNA for the CDR3: TGTGCCAGCAGTGGACAGGGAGACACTGAAGCTTTCTTT. This sequence encodes CASSGQGDTEAFF.

The CDR3 coding sequence is TGTGCCAGCAGCTGGACTAGCGGGGGCACCTTTTACGAGCAGTACTTC. It specifies CASSWTSGGTFYEQYF. The chain uses TRBV11-1 and TRBJ2-7; 13 nucleotides agree with TRBD2. J was trimmed by 4 bases and V by 4 bases; bases with no gene match: 7. Per germline, CDR1 SGHAT and CDR2 FQDESV (reference sequence). The CDR3 contains 16 residues.

This rearrangement joins TRBV30 to TRBJ2-2; the match to TRBD2 covers 8 bases. CDR3 length: 14 amino acids. J gave up 6 bases and V 1 base, and 4 bases lay outside the gene matches. Germline values: CDR1 GTSNPN, CDR2 SVGIG (reference sequence). CDR3 in DNA: TGTGCCTGGAGTGCGGGGGGGCCACCCGGGGAGCTGTTTTTT. This gives the protein CAWSAGGPPGELFF.

V gene TRBV2 combines with J gene TRBJ2-4; D may be TRBD2 (6 bases). V was clipped by 7 bases and J by 8 bases, with 21 bases between them. Germline-derived CDR1 and CDR2 are SNHLY and FYNNEI. The CDR3 totals 15 residues. CDR3 residues: CASKRRDSVADIQYF. The CDR3, as DNA: TGTGCCAGCAAACGGCGGGACTCAGTGGCGGACATTCAGTACTTC.

The chain joins TRBV27 to TRBJ2-7; 9 positions agree with TRBD1. CDR3 length: 15 amino acids. Germline lookup yields CDR1 MNHEY and CDR2 SMNVEV (reference sequence). V was pared by 3 bases and J by 0 bases, with 3 bases of the junction left unmatched. CDR3 DNA sequence: TGTGCCAGCAGTTTTGTGACAGGGGGCTCCTACGAGCAGTACTTC. The encoded protein is CASSFVTGGSYEQYF.

V and J are TRBV18 and TRBJ1-4; D unclear. The V gene lost 1 base and the J gene lost 1 base, with 10 bases spanning the gap. The CDR3 runs to 16 residues. Germline V CDR1 and CDR2: KGHSH, LQKENI. The CDR3 spells CASSPLPRVTNEKLFF. DNA for the CDR3: TGTGCCAGCTCACCACTCCCCCGGGTAACTAATGAAAAACTGTTTTTT.

The chain carries TRBV18 and TRBJ2-1; D is possibly TRBD2 (5 bases). V shed 6 bases and J shed 10 bases, with 22 bases lying between them. Per germline, CDR1 KGHSH and CDR2 LQKENI. This CDR3 has 15 amino acids. The CDR3 region has the DNA TGTGCCAGCTCGACGAGAGACGACTACGTTCAAGAGCAGTTCTTC. Amino acid sequence: CASSTRDDYVQEQFF.

The rearrangement uses TRBV14 and TRBJ1-3; 7 positions agree with TRBD1. J was trimmed by 3 bases and V by 5 bases; bases with no gene match: 13. Germline assignment: CDR1 SGHDN and CDR2 FVKESK. This CDR3 spans 17 amino acids. CDR3 nucleotide sequence: TGTGCCAGCAGCTCACACGTTGGACAGGCCTATGGAAACACCATATATTTT. Translation: CASSSHVGQAYGNTIYF.

The V gene is TRBV24-1, the J gene TRBJ1-6; unclear D gene. This CDR3 is built from 14 residues. With 3 bases removed from V and 5 bases from J, the gap between germline ends came to 7 bases. Looked up from germline, CDR1 is KGHDR and CDR2 is SFDVKD. Written as DNA, the CDR3 is TGTGCCACCAGTGATACAGCACATAATTCACCCCTCCACTTT. Protein: CATSDTAHNSPLHF.